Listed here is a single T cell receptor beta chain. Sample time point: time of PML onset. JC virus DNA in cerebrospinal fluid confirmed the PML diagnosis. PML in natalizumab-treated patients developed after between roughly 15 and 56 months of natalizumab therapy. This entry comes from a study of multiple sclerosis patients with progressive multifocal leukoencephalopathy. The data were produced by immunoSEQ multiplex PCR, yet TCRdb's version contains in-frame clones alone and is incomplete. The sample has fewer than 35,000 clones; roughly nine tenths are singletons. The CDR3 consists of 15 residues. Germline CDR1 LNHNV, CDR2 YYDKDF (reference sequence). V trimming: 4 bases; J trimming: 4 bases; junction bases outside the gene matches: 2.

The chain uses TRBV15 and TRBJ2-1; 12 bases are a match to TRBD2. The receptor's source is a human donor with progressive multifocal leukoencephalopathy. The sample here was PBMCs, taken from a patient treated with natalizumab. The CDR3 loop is CATSKGLAGYNEQFF. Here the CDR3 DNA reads TGTGCCACCAGCAAAGGACTAGCGGGATACAATGAGCAGTTCTTC.